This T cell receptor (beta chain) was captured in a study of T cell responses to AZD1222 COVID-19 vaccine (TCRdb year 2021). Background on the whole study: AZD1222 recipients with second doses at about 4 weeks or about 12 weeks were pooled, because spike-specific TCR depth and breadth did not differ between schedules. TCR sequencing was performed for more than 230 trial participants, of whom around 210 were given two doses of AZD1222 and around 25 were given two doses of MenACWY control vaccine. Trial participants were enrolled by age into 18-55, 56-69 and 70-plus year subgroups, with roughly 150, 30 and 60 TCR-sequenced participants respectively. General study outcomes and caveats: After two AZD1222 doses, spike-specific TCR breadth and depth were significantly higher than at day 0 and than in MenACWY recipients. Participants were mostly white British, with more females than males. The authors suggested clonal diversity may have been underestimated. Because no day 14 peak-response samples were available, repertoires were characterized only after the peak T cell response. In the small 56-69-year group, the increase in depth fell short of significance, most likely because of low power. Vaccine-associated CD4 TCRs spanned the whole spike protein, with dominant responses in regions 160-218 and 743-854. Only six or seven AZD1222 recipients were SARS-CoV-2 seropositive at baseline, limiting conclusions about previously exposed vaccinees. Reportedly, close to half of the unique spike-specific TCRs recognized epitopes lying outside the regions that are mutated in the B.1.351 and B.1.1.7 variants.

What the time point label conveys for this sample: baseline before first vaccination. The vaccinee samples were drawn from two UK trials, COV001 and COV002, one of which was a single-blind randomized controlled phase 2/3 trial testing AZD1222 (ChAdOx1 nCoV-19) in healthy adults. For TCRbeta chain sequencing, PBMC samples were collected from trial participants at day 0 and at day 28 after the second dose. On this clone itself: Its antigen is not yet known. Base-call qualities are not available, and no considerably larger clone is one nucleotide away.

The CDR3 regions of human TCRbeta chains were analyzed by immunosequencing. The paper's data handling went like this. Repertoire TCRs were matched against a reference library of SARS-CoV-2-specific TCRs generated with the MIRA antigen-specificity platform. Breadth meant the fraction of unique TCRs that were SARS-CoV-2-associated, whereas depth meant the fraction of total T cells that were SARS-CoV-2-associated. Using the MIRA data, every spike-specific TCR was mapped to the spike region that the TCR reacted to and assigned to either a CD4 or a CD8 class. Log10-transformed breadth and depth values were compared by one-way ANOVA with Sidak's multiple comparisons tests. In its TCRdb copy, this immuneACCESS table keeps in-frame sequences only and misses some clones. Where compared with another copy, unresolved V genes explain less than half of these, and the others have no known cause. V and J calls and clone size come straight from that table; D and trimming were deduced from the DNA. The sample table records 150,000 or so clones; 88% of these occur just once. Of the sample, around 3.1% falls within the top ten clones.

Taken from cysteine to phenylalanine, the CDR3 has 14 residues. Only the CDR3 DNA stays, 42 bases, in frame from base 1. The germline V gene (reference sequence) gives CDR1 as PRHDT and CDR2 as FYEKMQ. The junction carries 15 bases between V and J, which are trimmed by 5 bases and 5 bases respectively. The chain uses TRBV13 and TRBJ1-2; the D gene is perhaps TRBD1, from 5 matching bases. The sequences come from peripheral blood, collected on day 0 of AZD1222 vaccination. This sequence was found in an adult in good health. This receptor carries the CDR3 CASSKPGQWYGYTF. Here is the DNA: TGTGCCAGCAGCAAACCAGGACAATGGTATGGCTACACCTTC.